The entry below describes one T cell receptor (beta chain). Antigen: not known. The record originates from a study of vaccination and CD4 T cells after COVID-19. Germline V gene sequence: CDR1 LGHDT, CDR2 YNNKEL (reference sequence). The CDR3 loop spans 14 amino acids. V gave up 1 base and J gave up 4 bases, with 10 bases separating them. An Oncomine TCR Beta short-read assay was used to sequence the DNA from cultured CD4+ T cells. A single record per CDR3 protein comes from TCRdb applying MiXCR to the PCR reads. The data contain more than 14,000 distinct CDR3 sequences, 40% to 50% of them singletons. As for treatment: approximately 10-day PBMC culture with coronavirus spike peptide pools or control peptides (ViraFEST assay).

The TCR originated in a human donor with COVID-19. The chain couples TRBV3-1 to TRBJ1-1; the D gene is possibly TRBD1 (5 bases). The sequencing used cultured CD4+ T cells from blood, collected after SARS-CoV-2 vaccination. CDR3 DNA sequence: TGTGCCAGCAGCCAAGCGCAGGGTGGCACTGAAGCTTTCTTT. Encoded protein: CASSQAQGGTEAFF.